Following are 23 T cell receptor beta chains from one sample sequenced in a study of blood T cell repertoires in COVID-19. Assay used: immunoSEQ multiplex PCR; TCRdb lists only in-frame clones, some missing. The sample gives some 78,000 clones, roughly 85% of which show up once; roughly 5.3% is in the top ten. The specimen was peripheral blood. Every receptor here comes from a woman older than 75 with active or convalescent COVID-19.

This clone is a singleton in its sample. V and J are TRBV27 and TRBJ2-7; 8 positions match TRBD1. From germline, CDR1 is MNHEY and CDR2 SMNVEV (reference sequence). This CDR3 region has 13 residues. With V trimmed by 5 bases and J by 2 bases, 2 bases remained unmatched. This CDR3 is CASSRTGPYEQYF. Written as DNA, the CDR3 is TGTGCCAGCAGTAGGACAGGGCCCTACGAGCAGTACTTC.

The V and J genes are TRBV28 and TRBJ2-2; TRBD2 matches 16 bases. Germline V gene data show CDR1 as MDHEN and CDR2 as SYDVKM. With 4 bases clipped from V and 0 bases from J, the junction kept 5 bases outside the gene matches. This CDR3 spans 19 amino acids. CDR3 coding DNA: TGTGCCAGCAGTTCCGCGGGACTAGCGGGAGGGGCGAACACCGGGGAGCTGTTTTTT. This encodes CASSSAGLAGGANTGELFF.

The J gene is TRBJ1-6, the V gene TRBV2; possibly TRBD1 for D (6 bases). V lost 7 bases, J lost 5 bases, and 9 bases lay in between. The CDR3 is made up of 13 amino acids. CDR1 SNHLY and CDR2 FYNNEI come from the germline V gene. In nucleotides, the CDR3 is TGTGCCAGCACCCAGGGGCATAATTCACCCCTCCACTTT. Its translation is CASTQGHNSPLHF.

The chain recombines TRBV29-1 with TRBJ1-5; D is perhaps TRBD1 (6 bases). The CDR3 totals 13 residues. CDR1 and CDR2 from the germline V gene are SQVTM and ANQGSEA. Trimming took 5 bases from V and 6 from J, leaving 14 bases between them. The CDR3: CSVIQGNGQPQHF. The CDR3 region has the DNA TGCAGCGTTATACAGGGAAACGGTCAGCCCCAGCATTTT.

This rearrangement joins TRBV3-1 (or the pseudogene TRBV3-2) to TRBJ2-5, with D uncertain. V lost 1 base and J 4 bases, leaving 7 bases between the germline ends. The CDR3 totals 13 residues. The germline gives CDR1 LGHDT, CDR2 YNNKEL (reference sequence). The DNA of the CDR3 is TGTGCCAGCAGCCAAGTTCCGGGAGAGACCCAGTACTTC. This gives the protein CASSQVPGETQYF.

The genes are TRBV7-2 and TRBJ2-2; TRBD2 is a possible D gene (6 bases). CDR3 length: 15 amino acids. CDR1 is SGHTA and CDR2 is FQGNSA in the germline V gene. Trimming removed 7 bases at V and 4 bases at J, with 16 bases between. The CDR3, as DNA: TGTGCCAGCACCCCCGCGGCGGGGATCACCGGGGAGCTGTTTTTT. Its protein product is CASTPAAGITGELFF.

J is TRBJ1-1 and V is TRBV19; D is perhaps TRBD1 (5 bases). The CDR3 runs 15 residues. V lost 3 bases to trimming and J lost 5 bases, with 16 bases between them. CDR1 is LNHDA, CDR2 SQIVND, per germline (reference sequence). CDR3 sequence (DNA): TGTGCCAGTAGTATGGGAGGGGCCCCCAGAACTGAAGCTTTCTTT. It encodes CASSMGGAPRTEAFF. Based on the CDR3 plus reference TRBV19 and TRBJ1-1, the full variable domain is DGGITQSPKYLFRKEGQNVTLSCEQNLNHDAMYWYRQDPGQGLRLIYYSQIVNDFQKGDIAEGYSVSREKKESFPLTVTSAQKNPTAFYLCASSMGGAPRTEAFFGQGTRLTVV.

The chain combines TRBV19 with TRBJ1-2, with a weak D call TRBD1 (5 bases). This CDR3 spans 16 amino acids. V shed 1 base and J shed 6 bases, with 18 bases lying between them. Germline V gene data show CDR1 as LNHDA and CDR2 as SQIVND (reference sequence). CDR3 nucleotide sequence: TGTGCCAGTAGTATAGCATACGGCAGGGAAGTCAATGGCTACACCTTC. Its protein is CASSIAYGREVNGYTF.

Of note for this clone: At one boundary the junction diverges from the germline segment, which might be a read error. This chain uses TRBV5-1 with TRBJ2-1, with 9 bases matching TRBD2. Per the germline V gene, CDR1 is SGHRS and CDR2 is YFSETQ. This CDR3 has 15 residues. The CDR3 loop is CASSRTGTSYHEQFF. As DNA, the CDR3 is TGCGCCAGCAGTCGAACCGGGACTAGCTACCATGAGCAGTTCTTC.

V usage is TRBV18 and J usage is TRBJ2-7, with a possible D match to TRBD1 (6 bases). V was shortened by 6 bases and J by 4 bases, with 13 bases between the two germline ends. In germline, CDR1 is KGHSH, CDR2 LQKENI. This CDR3 contains 13 residues. CDR3 bases: TGTGCCAGCTCTCGGACAGACAAGTACGAGCAGTACTTC. Its translation is CASSRTDKYEQYF.

This sequence joins TRBV7-9 and TRBJ1-3; TRBD1 matches 10 bases. J lost 7 bases, V lost 8 bases, and 8 bases had no gene match. Per germline, CDR1 SEHNR and CDR2 FQNEAQ (reference sequence). The CDR3 consists of 14 residues. CDR3 protein: CASDMTGGRNTIYF. DNA of the CDR3: TGTGCCAGCGACATGACAGGGGGCAGGAACACCATATATTTT.

This clone was seen only a few times. The rearrangement links TRBV7-2 to TRBJ2-5; 9 nucleotides match TRBD2. The germline V gene has CDR1 SGHTA and CDR2 FQGNSA. This CDR3 is 15 amino acids long. Trimming removed 2 bases from V and 5 bases from J; junction bases left unmatched: 6. CDR3 DNA sequence: TGTGCCAGCAGCTTAAGTGGTAGCGGGGGTGAGACCCAGTACTTC. Its protein product is CASSLSGSGGETQYF.

CDR3 residues: CASSPRAAGQPQHF. As DNA, the CDR3 is TGTGCCAGCAGCCCCCGGGCGGCGGGTCAGCCCCAGCATTTT. The chain employs TRBV7-6 and TRBJ1-5, with no clear D. Germline CDR1 reads SGHVS; CDR2 reads FNYEAQ. The V gene lost 5 bases and the J gene lost 6 bases, with 14 bases spanning the gap. CDR3 length: 14 amino acids.

This sequence joins TRBV6-6 and TRBJ2-1, with 10 bases identical to TRBD2. CDR3 length: 17 residues. Germline trimming cut 5 bases from V and 0 bases from J; bases unmatched to any gene: 7. Germline CDR1 reads MNHNY; CDR2 reads SVGAGI (reference sequence). CDR3 residues: CASSLGLAVSSYNEQFF. Here the CDR3 DNA reads TGTGCCAGCAGTCTTGGACTAGCGGTGAGCTCCTACAATGAGCAGTTCTTC.

This rearrangement joins TRBV11-2 to TRBJ1-2; 11 bases match TRBD1. Per the germline V gene, CDR1 is SGHAT and CDR2 is FQNNGV. The CDR3 runs to 15 residues. V gave up 6 bases and J gave up 8 bases; unmatched junction bases: 11. Written as DNA, the CDR3 is TGTGCCAGCAGGTTTCCGGGACAGGGGGTTCGGGGCTACACCTTC. Its protein product is CASRFPGQGVRGYTF. Full variable domain (rest looked up from reference TRBV11-2 and TRBJ1-2): EAGVAQSPRYKIIEKRQSVAFWCNPISGHATLYWYQQILGQGPKLLIQFQNNGVVDDSQLPKDRFSAERLKGVDSTLKIQPAKLEDSAVYLCASRFPGQGVRGYTFGSGTRLTVV.

This rearrangement joins TRBV12-3 or TRBV12-4 to TRBJ2-1; TRBD2 might be the D (6 bases). This CDR3 spans 13 amino acids. Trimming left V 5 bases short and J 7 bases short, with 12 bases between. CDR3 loop: CASSAGSQNEQFF. Written as DNA, the CDR3 is TGTGCCAGCAGTGCCGGGAGTCAAAATGAGCAGTTCTTC.

In its sample, this clone was seen once. The chain employs TRBV3-1 (or the pseudogene TRBV3-2) and TRBJ1-5; weak D call: TRBD1 (6 bases). CDR3 length equals 14 residues. CDR1 and CDR2 from the germline V gene are LGHDT and YNNKEL (reference sequence). The V gene lost 1 base and the J gene lost 5 bases, with 9 bases spanning the gap. The CDR3 DNA is TGTGCCAGCAGCCAAGCAGGGGTCGATCAGCCCCAGCATTTT. Its translation: CASSQAGVDQPQHF.

The chain combines TRBV5-6 with TRBJ1-5, with D uncertain. With 0 bases removed from V and 6 bases from J, the gap between germline ends came to 7 bases. Germline V gene sequence: CDR1 SGHDT, CDR2 YYEEEE. The CDR3 extends over 13 amino acids. DNA for the CDR3: TGTGCCAGCAGCTTGGGCGCGAGTCAGCCCCAGCATTTT. This gives the protein CASSLGASQPQHF.

This clone appeared once. The chain has TRBV7-2 and TRBJ1-3; unclear D gene. Germline assignment: CDR1 SGHTA and CDR2 FQGNSA. The CDR3 extends over 16 amino acids. Trimming cost V 1 base and J 0 bases, with 10 bases left between them. In nucleotides, the CDR3 is TGTGCCAGCAGCTTAGGTCCAGCTAGCTCTGGAAACACCATATATTTT. Encoded protein: CASSLGPASSGNTIYF.

The chain recombines TRBV28 with TRBJ2-7; 9 bases align to TRBD2. J lost 4 bases, V lost 7 bases, and 8 bases had no gene match. CDR1 is MDHEN and CDR2 is SYDVKM in the germline V gene. CDR3 size: 14 residues. The CDR3 here is CASKFSGRMYEQYF. The CDR3 coding sequence is TGTGCCAGCAAGTTTAGCGGGAGAATGTACGAGCAGTACTTC.

The chain carries TRBV5-1 and TRBJ1-4; 8 nucleotides align to TRBD1. V lost 3 bases to trimming and J lost 0 bases; unmatched junction nucleotides: 1. The CDR3 runs to 15 residues. Germline-derived CDR1 and CDR2 are SGHRS and YFSETQ. CDR3 nucleotides: TGCGCCAGCAGCTCGACAGGGGCAACTAATGAAAAACTGTTTTTT. It yields the protein CASSSTGATNEKLFF.

The chain combines TRBV19 with TRBJ2-3; tentative D call: TRBD2 (6 bases). CDR1 LNHDA and CDR2 SQIVND come from the germline V gene (reference sequence). CDR3 size: 16 residues. The V gene lost 5 bases and the J gene lost 0 bases, with 15 bases spanning the gap. The CDR3 DNA reads TGTGCCAGTAGTTCACGCGCGGGAAGAAGCACAGATACGCAGTATTTT. Protein: CASSSRAGRSTDTQYF. The full variable domain, its missing parts supplied by reference TRBV19 and TRBJ2-3, is DGGITQSPKYLFRKEGQNVTLSCEQNLNHDAMYWYRQDPGQGLRLIYYSQIVNDFQKGDIAEGYSVSREKKESFPLTVTSAQKNPTAFYLCASSSRAGRSTDTQYFGPGTRLTVL.

The chain has TRBV9 and TRBJ2-7; 9 positions agree with TRBD1. This CDR3 has 13 residues. J gave up 3 bases and V 5 bases, and 3 bases lay outside the gene matches. Germline-derived CDR1 and CDR2 are SGDLS and YYNGEE. The CDR3, as DNA: TGTGCCAGCAGTGAGGGACAGGGCTACGAGCAGTACTTC. This translates into CASSEGQGYEQYF.